This T cell receptor (beta chain) comes out of a study of blood T cell repertoires in COVID-19. CDR3 size: 15 residues. The V end was cut by 1 base, the J end by 0 bases, with 9 bases between. Germline CDR1 is LGHNA and CDR2 is YNFKEQ. All enrollees were about 18 to 100 years old and from 24 US areas. Clinical history reported by participants formed the basis on which cohorts were assigned. In the authors' methods: Reference gene primer amplification gave nucleated cell count estimates. Method: immunoSEQ multiplex PCR; TCRdb's copy keeps in-frame clones and lacks some. Clone size and the V and J calls come from that table; the DNA yielded D and trimming. Of under 200,000 clones in the sample, 70% to 90% are singletons; the top ten hold around 0.77%.

V and J are TRBV4-2 and TRBJ2-5; D not certain. The sequence was collected from a woman in her late teens or twenties who had recovered from COVID-19. Sequencing was done on a sample of PBMCs or T cells enriched from blood (not recorded which). The DNA of the CDR3 is TGTGCCAGCAGCCAAGTGACTGGAAACCAAGAGACCCAGTACTTC. Translated: CASSQVTGNQETQYF.